Listed below are T cell receptor beta chains from one sample, sequenced in a study of blood T cells in healthy people across ages. TCRdb fed the 5' RACE reads into MiXCR, producing one record per CDR3 protein. The table lists approximately 800,000 distinct CDR3 sequences, about 36% of them singletons. The sample consisted of blood. The receptors here all came from a man younger than 30 in good health. CDR3s include the opening cysteine and the closing phenylalanine or tryptophan. A D gene is named only where the DNA matches it firmly. The size of a clone is reported for some rows only, either as once, few or many, or as a class for expanded clones.

J,length,V,size,D,CDR3,DNA
TRBJ2-3,13,TRBV20-1,.,TRBD2,CSAPSAGEDTQYF,TGCAGTGCCCCCTCGGCGGGGGAAGATACGCAGTATTTT
TRBJ2-7,12,TRBV6-5,many,.,CASREGSYEQYF,TGTGCCAGCAGGGAGGGATCCTACGAGCAGTACTTC
TRBJ1-5,15,TRBV10-3,.,.,CAIRESTEGGQPQHF,TGTGCCATCAGGGAGTCGACGGAGGGCGGCCAGCCCCAGCATTTT
TRBJ1-3,15,TRBV12-3/TRBV12-4,few,TRBD1,CASGPGGTGGNTIYF,TGTGCCAGCGGACCAGGGGGAACGGGAGGAAACACCATATATTTT
TRBJ2-5,18,TRBV20-1,many,TRBD2,CSAEPPGLAGGFQETQYF,TGCAGTGCCGAGCCGCCGGGCCTAGCGGGGGGTTTCCAAGAGACCCAGTACTTC
TRBJ1-1,16,TRBV5-1,.,.,CASSLAAGVSMTEAFF,TGCGCCAGCAGCTTGGCCGCAGGGGTCTCCATGACTGAAGCTTTCTTT
TRBJ2-7,15,TRBV2,.,.,CASKEYVQGSYEQYF,TGTGCCAGTAAAGAATACGTACAGGGCTCCTACGAGCAGTACTTC
TRBJ1-4,15,TRBV4-1,.,.,CASSQGSALNEKLFF,TGCGCCAGCAGCCAAGGTTCAGCACTAAATGAAAAACTGTTTTTT
TRBJ2-7,13,TRBV20-1,.,TRBD1,CSARRDSNYEQYF,TGCAGTGCTAGAAGGGACAGCAACTACGAGCAGTACTTC
TRBJ2-7,14,TRBV5-1,.,.,CASSSGPRGSEQYF,TGCGCCAGCAGCTCCGGCCCCAGGGGAAGCGAGCAGTACTTC
TRBJ1-3,16,TRBV12-3/TRBV12-4,.,.,CASSRTTYDSGNTIYF,TGTGCCAGCAGTCGAACGACCTACGACTCTGGAAACACCATATATTTT
TRBJ1-1,16,TRBV4-1,.,TRBD1,CASSQGGDRDVLEAFF,TGCGCCAGCAGCCAGGGGGGAGACAGGGACGTCCTTGAAGCTTTCTTT
TRBJ2-7,17,TRBV11-1,once,.,CASSLARVGTRNYEQYF,TGTGCCAGCAGCTTAGCGCGGGTCGGGACACGCAACTACGAGCAGTACTTC
TRBJ2-1,16,TRBV5-5,few,TRBD2,CASSPGLAGGGNEQFF,TGTGCCAGCAGCCCGGGACTAGCGGGGGGCGGGAATGAGCAGTTCTTC
TRBJ2-5,16,TRBV4-2,.,.,CASSQDLDPRWETQYF,TGTGCCAGCAGCCAAGATCTCGATCCCCGATGGGAGACCCAGTACTTC
TRBJ2-1,10,TRBV3-1,.,.,CASSGYEQFF,TGTGCCAGCTCGGGCTACGAGCAGTTCTTC
TRBJ2-7,14,TRBV27,many,.,CASSFLGDTYEQYF,TGTGCCAGCAGTTTTTTGGGGGACACCTACGAGCAGTACTTC
TRBJ1-4,15,TRBV20-1,.,.,CSASPDRATNEKLFF,TGCAGTGCTAGCCCCGATCGGGCAACTAATGAAAAACTGTTTTTT
TRBJ2-1,19,TRBV28,.,TRBD2,CASSFTAGGQFSSYNEQFF,TGTGCCAGCAGTTTCACCGCGGGGGGGCAATTTAGCTCCTACAATGAGCAGTTCTTC
TRBJ2-5,16,TRBV7-6,.,.,CASSLRPLGYQETQYF,TGTGCCAGCAGCTTACGACCTTTGGGGTACCAAGAGACCCAGTACTTC
TRBJ2-3,16,TRBV9,.,TRBD2,CASSLRGLAGEDTQYF,TGTGCCAGCAGCTTGAGGGGACTAGCGGGGGAAGATACGCAGTATTTT
TRBJ1-6,15,TRBV2,few,.,CASRRGKEYNSPLHF,TGTGCCAGCAGACGGGGCAAAGAATATAATTCACCCCTCCACTTT
TRBJ2-3,13,TRBV6-6,.,.,CASEGLLADTQYF,TGTGCCAGTGAAGGGCTTCTGGCAGATACGCAGTATTTT
TRBJ2-5,17,TRBV4-1,few,.,CASSQDMSGTPSETQYF,TGCGCCAGCAGCCAAGATATGTCAGGGACCCCTTCGGAGACCCAGTACTTC
TRBJ2-1,15,TRBV12-3/TRBV12-4,few,TRBD1,CASSPDGQGYNEQFF,TGTGCCAGCAGTCCTGACGGACAGGGGTACAATGAGCAGTTCTTC
TRBJ2-7,16,TRBV10-3,few,.,CATVRDASQGSYEQYF,TGTGCCACAGTCCGGGACGCCTCACAGGGTTCCTACGAGCAGTACTTC
TRBJ1-2,15,TRBV3-1,.,.,CASSQYLDGTGGYTF,TGTGCCAGCAGCCAATATCTGGATGGGACTGGAGGCTACACCTTC
TRBJ2-5,15,TRBV5-1,few,.,CASSFSSGGGQTQYF,TGCGCCAGCAGCTTCTCTTCCGGCGGAGGGCAGACCCAGTACTTC